The 7 T cell receptor beta chains presented below share a single source sample, sequenced in a study of blood T cell repertoires in COVID-19. This table comes from immunoSEQ multiplex PCR, and its TCRdb copy is limited to in-frame clones, with some not included. The sample records under 300,000 clones, 85% to 90% being singletons. Specimen: peripheral blood. Receptors were obtained from a human donor in a cohort sampled during active COVID-19.

This clone was detected only a few times. The genes are TRBV27 and TRBJ1-6; D is undetermined. Germline loops: CDR1 MNHEY, CDR2 SMNVEV (reference sequence). V lost 0 bases, J lost 2 bases, and 5 bases lay in between. The CDR3 is 15 amino acids. The CDR3 sequence is CASSLSSAYNSPLHF. The CDR3 DNA follows: TGTGCCAGCAGTTTATCTTCTGCCTATAATTCACCCCTCCACTTT.

The chain joins TRBV29-1 to TRBJ2-5; D is perhaps TRBD2 (6 bases). Trimming took off 4 bases at V and 4 bases at J, with 7 bases between the two ends. The CDR3 sequence is 11 residues long. Germline V gene data show CDR1 as SQVTM and CDR2 as ANQGSEA. The chain's CDR3 is CSVVGGETQYF. CDR3 bases: TGCAGCGTTGTCGGGGGAGAGACCCAGTACTTC.

This clone has just one count. The chain uses TRBV7-3 and TRBJ1-1; possibly TRBD1 for D (5 bases). Germline V CDR1 and CDR2: SGHTA, FQGTGA. The length of the CDR3 is 14 residues. V gave up 5 bases and J gave up 10 bases, with 20 bases separating them. The CDR3 protein is CASSPGTPGGLAFF. CDR3 DNA sequence: TGTGCCAGCAGCCCAGGGACTCCTGGGGGGTTAGCTTTCTTT.

The genes are TRBV3-1 (or the pseudogene TRBV3-2) and TRBJ1-6, with 7 bases that match TRBD1. CDR1 and CDR2 from the germline V gene are LGHDT and YNNKEL (reference sequence). There are 15 residues in the CDR3. V was clipped by 4 bases and J by 6 bases; unmatched bases: 6. CDR3 sequence reads: CASSLDGTANSPLHF. For the CDR3, the DNA is TGTGCCAGCAGCCTCGACGGGACAGCTAATTCACCCCTCCACTTT.

The J gene is TRBJ2-7, the V gene TRBV7-2; 9 nucleotides line up with TRBD2. Losses at the gene ends were 3 bases for V and 1 base for J; bases not matched to a gene: 4. In germline, CDR1 is SGHTA, CDR2 FQGNSA. The CDR3 has 15 residues. CDR3 bases: TGTGCCAGCAGCTTTAGCGGGAGAGTATCCTACGAGCAGTACTTC. Its translation is CASSFSGRVSYEQYF.

The chain carries TRBV9 and TRBJ2-7; perhaps TRBD2 as D (5 bases). This CDR3 comprises 16 residues. V was cut by 0 bases and J by 2 bases, with 15 bases left in between. Germline assignment: CDR1 SGDLS and CDR2 YYNGEE. The CDR3 sequence is CASSVGGGLPPYEQYF. The CDR3 DNA sequence: TGTGCCAGCAGCGTAGGCGGAGGCCTACCCCCCTACGAGCAGTACTTC.

The chain recombines TRBV4-3 with TRBJ2-1; 7 bases fit TRBD2. The CDR3 runs 15 residues. Per germline, CDR1 LGHNA and CDR2 YSLEER. The V segment lost 8 bases and the J segment 3 bases; nucleotides outside the gene matches: 10. The CDR3: CASGLGTAGYNEQFF. CDR3 DNA sequence: TGCGCCAGCGGACTAGGGACCGCTGGCTACAATGAGCAGTTCTTC.